Below, 15 T cell receptor beta chains from the same sample are listed, as sequenced in a study of blood T cell repertoires in COVID-19. Sequencing used immunoSEQ multiplex PCR; TCRdb keeps in-frame clones, though not all of them. The repertoire holds roughly 150,000 clones, with 84% as singletons. Source material: peripheral blood. All receptors come from a woman aged 45 to 65 in a cohort sampled during active or convalescent COVID-19.

This clone was recorded a few times. The V and J genes are TRBV6-5 and TRBJ2-3, with D possibly matching TRBD1 (6 bases). This CDR3 has 15 residues. Germline values: CDR1 MNHEY, CDR2 SVGAGI. The V end was cut by 0 bases, the J end by 2 bases, with 9 bases between. As DNA, the CDR3 is TGTGCCAGCAGTTACTCGGGACACCACACAGATACGCAGTATTTT. This translates into CASSYSGHHTDTQYF.

The CDR3 DNA reads as TGTGCCAGCGCAATGAGTCTCCGTTCACCCCTCCACTTT. It is translated as CASAMSLRSPLHF. The V call is TRBV2, the J call TRBJ1-6; no firm D call. The CDR3 is 13 amino acids. Per the germline V gene, CDR1 is SNHLY and CDR2 is FYNNEI. Trimming pared 8 bases from V and 9 bases from J, leaving 14 bases between.

The chain uses TRBV21-1 and TRBJ1-5. TRBV21-1 is deemed a pseudogene. The CDR3 consists of 17 residues. The CDR3 reads CASSKEDGGSSNQPQHF. In DNA form, the CDR3 reads TGTGCCAGCAGCAAAGAAGATGGAGGATCTAGCAATCAGCCCCAGCATTTT.

The chain employs TRBV7-8 and TRBJ1-1; D remains ambiguous. Trimming pared 0 bases from V and 7 bases from J, leaving 9 bases between. This CDR3 has 13 amino acids. Looked up from germline, CDR1 is SGHVS and CDR2 is FQNEAQ. The chain's CDR3 is CASSLAGISEAFF. The DNA of the CDR3 is TGTGCCAGCAGCTTAGCCGGGATCAGTGAAGCTTTCTTT.

The chain joins TRBV12-3 or TRBV12-4 to TRBJ1-5; TRBD1 is a possible D gene (6 bases). V was shortened by 6 bases and J by 3 bases, with 9 bases between the two germline ends. The CDR3 extends over 13 amino acids. CDR3 sequence: CASRGQLNQPQHF. The CDR3 DNA reads as TGTGCCAGCAGAGGACAGCTCAATCAGCCCCAGCATTTT.

This rearrangement joins TRBV16 to TRBJ1-3; D call uncertain. With 0 bases removed from V and 0 bases from J, the gap between germline ends came to 9 bases. The CDR3 length is 16 residues. Germline-derived CDR1 and CDR2 are KGHSY and FQNENV. The CDR3 sequence is CASSQSREFSGNTIYF. CDR3 nucleotide sequence: TGTGCCAGCAGCCAATCGAGAGAGTTCTCTGGAAACACCATATATTTT.

This chain joins TRBV9 and TRBJ1-2, with TRBD1 identical over 8 bases. The V and J ends lost 0 bases and 5 bases, in that order; junction bases with no gene match: 3. Germline CDR1 and CDR2: SGDLS and YYNGEE. This CDR3 region has 14 residues. The CDR3 here is CASSVDTGGYGYTF. CDR3 DNA: TGTGCCAGCAGCGTAGACACAGGGGGATATGGCTACACCTTC.

This rearrangement joins TRBV6-4 to TRBJ1-2, with 7 bases aligning to TRBD1. The CDR3 has 15 residues. Germline loops: CDR1 MRHNA, CDR2 SNTAGT. With V trimmed by 1 base and J by 5 bases, 7 bases remained unmatched. Written as DNA, the CDR3 is TGTGCCAGCAGTGACTACTCAGGGGGAGAGTATGGCTACACCTTC. It codes for CASSDYSGGEYGYTF.

The J gene is TRBJ1-6, the V gene TRBV5-1, with D possibly matching TRBD1 (6 bases). V lost 0 bases, J lost 6 bases, and 13 bases lay in between. Germline CDR1 and CDR2: SGHRS and YFSETQ. This CDR3 comprises 16 residues. The CDR3 is CASSLGTDSPNSPLHF. CDR3 DNA sequence: TGCGCCAGCAGCTTGGGAACGGACAGTCCTAATTCACCCCTCCACTTT.

The chain joins TRBV5-6 to TRBJ1-6, with 7 bases aligning to TRBD1. V dropped 9 bases and J dropped 0; count of bases not matched to a gene: 9. Looked up from germline, CDR1 is SGHDT and CDR2 is YYEEEE. The CDR3 runs 16 residues. The CDR3, as DNA: TGTGCCACCAACTCAGGGGGTGTCTCCTATAATTCACCCCTCCACTTT. Amino acid sequence: CATNSGGVSYNSPLHF.

The CDR3 sequence is CASSSGLEEQYF. The CDR3 coding sequence is TGTGCCAGCAGCTCTGGACTAGAAGAGCAGTACTTC. V usage is TRBV6-5 and J usage is TRBJ2-7; 7 bases line up with TRBD2. This CDR3 is built from 12 residues. V lost 6 bases and J lost 7; bases outside the gene matches: 6. CDR1 is MNHEY, CDR2 SVGAGI, per germline.

The chain carries TRBV7-2 and TRBJ2-7, with D hard to call. The CDR3 is 13 amino acids. Germline lookup yields CDR1 SGHTA and CDR2 FQGNSA. Between the trimmed V and J ends, which lost 6 bases and 0 bases, there was a span of 9 bases. The CDR3 spells CASSTSISYEQYF. CDR3 in DNA: TGTGCCAGCAGTACGAGTATCTCCTACGAGCAGTACTTC.

The chain carries TRBV21-1 and TRBJ2-5; TRBD2 is the table's D call and was not checked against the DNA. TRBV21-1 is an annotated pseudogene. CDR3 size: 12 residues. CDR3 DNA sequence: TGTGCCCTCGGGATGGTCCAAGAGACCCAGTACTTC. Translating gives CALGMVQETQYF.

This chain links TRBV4-3 with TRBJ1-4; D unresolved. Trimming shortened V by 4 bases and J by 6 bases, and 15 bases separated the two germline ends. CDR1 and CDR2 (germline): LGHNA, YSLEER. The CDR3 consists of 15 residues. CDR3 protein: CASSRLAGGDEKLFF. The CDR3, as DNA: TGCGCCAGCAGCCGTTTAGCAGGAGGTGATGAAAAACTGTTTTTT.

This chain links TRBV9 with TRBJ2-1, with 13 bases identical to TRBD2. This CDR3 has 19 residues. Germline V CDR1 and CDR2: SGDLS, YYNGEE. V lost 4 bases to trimming and J lost 2 bases; unmatched junction nucleotides: 12. CDR3 loop: CASSNSLAGGPFTYNEQFF. DNA for the CDR3: TGTGCCAGCAGCAATTCACTAGCGGGGGGGCCTTTTACCTACAATGAGCAGTTCTTC.